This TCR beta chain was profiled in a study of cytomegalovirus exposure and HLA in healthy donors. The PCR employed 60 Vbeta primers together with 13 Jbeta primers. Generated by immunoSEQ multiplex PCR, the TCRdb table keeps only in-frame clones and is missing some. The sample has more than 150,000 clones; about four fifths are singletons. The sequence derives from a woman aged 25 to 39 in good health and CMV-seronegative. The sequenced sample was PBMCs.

The CDR3 region has the DNA TGTGCCTGGAGCTTTACGCGGAGGAACCCTTACAATGAGCAGTTCTTC. Its translation: CAWSFTRRNPYNEQFF. The chain has TRBV30 and TRBJ2-1; D might be TRBD2 (5 bases). The germline V and J ends were trimmed by 3 bases and 4 bases, with 19 bases remaining between them. The V gene's germline CDR1 is GTSNPN and CDR2 SVGIG (reference sequence). The CDR3 length is 16 residues.